Presented here are 16 T cell receptor beta chains from one specimen sequenced in a study of spatial heterogeneity in lung cancer. TCRdb redid the calling of the 5' RACE reads with MiXCR, one entry per CDR3 protein. The sample holds more than 80,000 distinct CDR3 sequences, approximately 12% seen once. The time point was: sample taken at primary tumor resection. Sequencing was performed on whole RNA extracted from tumor and nontumor lung tissue, or from frozen PBMC, and the material was left unsorted. The input for sequencing was PBMCs, taken at surgery. These receptors all come from a male donor with early-stage non-small cell lung cancer.

The chain employs TRBV20-1 and TRBJ2-1; TRBD2 agrees at 8 bases. J gave up 0 bases and V 5 bases, and 6 bases lay outside the gene matches. This CDR3 has 15 residues. Looked up from germline, CDR1 is DFQATT and CDR2 is SNEGSKA (reference sequence). CDR3 coding DNA: TGCAGTGCTCACCCTAGCGGGTTCTCCTACAATGAGCAGTTCTTC. Its protein is CSAHPSGFSYNEQFF.

V usage is TRBV29-1 and J usage is TRBJ2-1; either TRBD1 or TRBD2 may fit D (5 bases each). V shed 7 bases and J shed 4 bases, with 23 bases lying between them. CDR1 SQVTM and CDR2 ANQGSEA come from the germline V gene. This CDR3 comprises 16 residues. CDR3: CSAKGTAGLAYNEQFF. DNA for the CDR3: TGCAGCGCCAAAGGGACGGCCGGATTAGCGTACAATGAGCAGTTCTTC.

The chain couples TRBV5-1 to TRBJ2-4; D remains ambiguous. The CDR3 totals 13 residues. The V gene lost 1 base and the J gene lost 8 bases, with 10 bases spanning the gap. In germline, CDR1 is SGHRS, CDR2 YFSETQ. DNA of the CDR3: TGCGCCAGCAGCTTGAATAATCTGGACATTCAGTACTTC. Translating it yields CASSLNNLDIQYF.

The rearrangement links TRBV18 to TRBJ2-1, with 8 bases that match TRBD1. Germline CDR1 reads KGHSH; CDR2 reads LQKENI. J was trimmed by 9 bases and V by 5 bases; bases with no gene match: 12. The CDR3 covers 15 residues. The DNA for the CDR3 is TGTGCCAGCTCAAAGGGACAGGTAGTTTCGGGTGAGCAGTTCTTC. Its translation is CASSKGQVVSGEQFF.

This clonotype showed up many times. The chain joins TRBV2 to TRBJ2-5; 7 bases agree with TRBD1. V gave up 5 bases and J gave up 1 base; unmatched junction bases: 4. The CDR3 has 14 amino acids. Germline CDR1 and CDR2: SNHLY and FYNNEI. CDR3 coding DNA: TGTGCCAGCAGTCGACAGGGTATCCAAGAGACCCAGTACTTC. It encodes CASSRQGIQETQYF.

The rearrangement joins TRBV5-4 to TRBJ2-2; no firm D call. The CDR3 is 12 residues long. V was trimmed by 4 bases and J by 0 bases, leaving 1 base between them. The V gene's germline CDR1 is SGHNT and CDR2 YYREEE (reference sequence). Here the CDR3 reads CASSTNTGELFF. The CDR3 region has the DNA TGTGCCAGCAGCACGAACACCGGGGAGCTGTTTTTT.

This clonotype appeared a few times. The rearrangement links TRBV6-5 to TRBJ2-7; 9 positions agree with TRBD1. The trim removed 5 bases at V and 6 bases at J, leaving 8 bases unmatched. CDR1 and CDR2 from the germline V gene are MNHEY and SVGAGI. CDR3 length equals 14 residues. The CDR3 region has the DNA TGTGCCAGCAGTCGGGACAGGGATATCCGCGAGCAGTACTTC. Its protein product is CASSRDRDIREQYF.

The genes are TRBV9 and TRBJ2-5; D might be TRBD1 (7 bases). The V gene's germline CDR1 is SGDLS and CDR2 YYNGEE. The V end lost 4 bases, the J end lost 2 bases, and 15 bases lay between the germline ends. CDR3 length: 15 amino acids. This CDR3 is CASSLAGGLQETQYF. DNA for the CDR3: TGTGCCAGCAGCCTAGCAGGGGGGCTGCAAGAGACCCAGTACTTC.

The chain has TRBV11-1 and TRBJ2-1, with 13 bases lining up with TRBD2. The V segment lost 5 bases and the J segment 6 bases; nucleotides outside the gene matches: 7. Germline V gene sequence: CDR1 SGHAT, CDR2 FQDESV (reference sequence). This CDR3 is built from 16 residues. The CDR3 spells CASSPTSGRAFNEQFF. The CDR3 DNA sequence: TGTGCCAGCAGCCCAACTAGCGGGAGGGCCTTCAATGAGCAGTTCTTC. The entire variable domain, with the rest obtained from reference TRBV11-1 and TRBJ2-1, is as follows: EAEVAQSPRYKITEKSQAVAFWCDPISGHATLYWYRQILGQGPELLVQFQDESVVDDSQLPKDRFSAERLKGVDSTLKIQPAELGDSAMYLCASSPTSGRAFNEQFFGPGTRLTVL.

This clonotype was counted only a few times. The chain carries TRBV25-1 and TRBJ1-5; D ambiguous. Germline V lookup: CDR1 MGHDK, CDR2 SYGVNS. Deletions cut 1 base from V and 7 bases from J, with 11 bases between. The CDR3 sequence is 14 residues long. The CDR3 protein is CASSESWVGQPQHF. The DNA for the CDR3 is TGTGCCAGCAGTGAATCCTGGGTTGGACAGCCCCAGCATTTT. The variable domain in full, with the rest retrieved from reference TRBV25-1 and TRBJ1-5, is EADIYQTPRYLVIGTGKKITLECSQTMGHDKMYWYQQDPGMELHLIHYSYGVNSTEKGDLSSESTVSRIRTEHFPLTLESARPSHTSQYLCASSESWVGQPQHFGDGTRLSIL.

This clonotype was counted ten times or more. The V and J genes are TRBV27 and TRBJ1-2; D not certain. The CDR3 is 15 residues long. Germline V CDR1 and CDR2: MNHEY, SMNVEV (reference sequence). V was shortened by 3 bases and J by 2 bases, with 13 bases between the two germline ends. The CDR3 DNA sequence: TGTGCCAGCAGTTTTTCCCAGACCCCGAACTATGGCTACACCTTC. Residues: CASSFSQTPNYGYTF.

The genes are TRBV7-8 and TRBJ2-7; D may match TRBD1 or TRBD2 (5 bases each). Germline V CDR1 and CDR2: SGHVS, FQNEAQ. V was clipped by 4 bases and J by 2 bases, with 12 bases between them. CDR3 length: 14 amino acids. The CDR3 DNA reads TGTGCCAGCAGCTGGGATCGGGGACCCTACGAGCAGTACTTC. Translation: CASSWDRGPYEQYF.

In its sample, this clonotype was seen a few times. V is TRBV7-2 and J is TRBJ2-3; 8 positions match TRBD1. The CDR3 sequence is 18 residues long. Losses at the gene ends were 7 bases for V and 5 bases for J; bases not matched to a gene: 20. Germline CDR1 SGHTA, CDR2 FQGNSA. The CDR3 bases are TGTGCCAGCACCAAAACCGCCCCGAGACAGGGGTCTGGAGATACGCAGTATTTT. Translating gives CASTKTAPRQGSGDTQYF.

This clonotype appeared many times. V and J are TRBV4-3 and TRBJ2-6; D remains ambiguous. V lost 0 bases, J lost 0 bases, and 6 bases lay in between. The CDR3 contains 16 residues. The germline V gene has CDR1 LGHNA and CDR2 YSLEER. The CDR3 coding sequence is TGCGCCAGCAGCCAAGAAGGGCACTCTGGGGCCAACGTCCTGACTTTC. Its translation is CASSQEGHSGANVLTF.

This sequence joins TRBV6-2 or TRBV6-3 and TRBJ2-2; tentative D call: TRBD1 (6 bases). Trimming took off 5 bases at V and 6 bases at J, with 13 bases between the two ends. This CDR3 has 14 amino acids. Germline CDR1 reads MNHEY; CDR2 reads SVGEGT. In DNA, the CDR3 is TGTGCCAGCAGTAACAACAGGGAACCCGGGGAGCTGTTTTTT. This sequence encodes CASSNNREPGELFF.

CDR3 in DNA: TGTGCCAGCAGCCCCCCCTTCCTTCGAGAGACCCAGTACTTC. Its protein is CASSPPFLRETQYF. The chain combines TRBV7-2 with TRBJ2-5, with D unresolved. Per the germline V gene, CDR1 is SGHTA and CDR2 is FQGNSA. V lost 5 bases and J lost 4, with 14 bases in between. The CDR3 extends over 14 amino acids. The full variable domain, with the rest looked up from reference TRBV7-2 and TRBJ2-5, is GAGVSQSPSNKVTEKGKDVELRCDPISGHTALYWYRQSLGQGLEFLIYFQGNSAPDKSGLPSDRFSAERTGGSVSTLTIQRTQQEDSAVYLCASSPPFLRETQYFGPGTRLLVL.